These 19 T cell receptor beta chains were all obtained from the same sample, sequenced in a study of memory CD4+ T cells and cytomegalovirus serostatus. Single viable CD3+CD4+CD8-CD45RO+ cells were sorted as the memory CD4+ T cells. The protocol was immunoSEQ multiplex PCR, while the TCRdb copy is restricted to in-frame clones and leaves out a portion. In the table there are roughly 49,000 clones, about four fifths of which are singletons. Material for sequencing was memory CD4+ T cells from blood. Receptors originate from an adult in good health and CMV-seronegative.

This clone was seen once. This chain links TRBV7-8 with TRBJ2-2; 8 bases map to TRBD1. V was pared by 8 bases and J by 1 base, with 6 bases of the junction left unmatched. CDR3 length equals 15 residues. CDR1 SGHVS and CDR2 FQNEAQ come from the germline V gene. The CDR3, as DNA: TGTGCCAGCGAACCTGGACAGGGGAACACCGGGGAGCTGTTTTTT. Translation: CASEPGQGNTGELFF.

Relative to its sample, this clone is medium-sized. The CDR3 sequence: CASSLGTGWNSPLHF. CDR3 bases: TGCGCCAGCAGCTTGGGGACAGGGTGGAATTCACCCCTCCACTTT. The V and J genes are TRBV5-1 and TRBJ1-6; 8 bases agree with TRBD1. V shed 0 bases and J 7 bases; nucleotides not matched to a gene: 3. The CDR3 sequence is 15 residues long. Germline V lookup: CDR1 SGHRS, CDR2 YFSETQ.

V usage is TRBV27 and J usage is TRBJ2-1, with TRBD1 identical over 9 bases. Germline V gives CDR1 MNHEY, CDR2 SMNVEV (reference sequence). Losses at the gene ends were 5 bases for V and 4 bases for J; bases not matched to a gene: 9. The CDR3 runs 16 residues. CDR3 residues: CASSPRGQGGYNEQFF. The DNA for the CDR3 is TGTGCCAGCAGTCCCAGGGGACAGGGAGGATACAATGAGCAGTTCTTC.

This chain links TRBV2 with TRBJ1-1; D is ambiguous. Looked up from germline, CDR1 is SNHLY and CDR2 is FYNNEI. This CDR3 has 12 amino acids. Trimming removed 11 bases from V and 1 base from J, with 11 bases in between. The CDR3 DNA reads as TGTGCCGGATCGGACGGGAACACTGAAGCTTTCTTT. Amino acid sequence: CAGSDGNTEAFF.

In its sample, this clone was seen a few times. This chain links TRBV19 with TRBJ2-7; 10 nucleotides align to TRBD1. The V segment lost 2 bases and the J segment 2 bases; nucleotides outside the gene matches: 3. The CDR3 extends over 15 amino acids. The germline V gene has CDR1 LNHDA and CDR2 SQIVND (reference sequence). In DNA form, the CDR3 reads TGTGCCAGTAGTATAATAGGACAGGGGGCCTACGAGCAGTACTTC. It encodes CASSIIGQGAYEQYF.

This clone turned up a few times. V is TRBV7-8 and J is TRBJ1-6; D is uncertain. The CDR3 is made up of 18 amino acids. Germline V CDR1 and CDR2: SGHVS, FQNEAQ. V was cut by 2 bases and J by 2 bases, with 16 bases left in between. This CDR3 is CASSLRISVTTYNSPLHF. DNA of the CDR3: TGTGCCAGCAGCTTAAGAATATCGGTGACCACCTATAATTCACCCCTCCACTTT.

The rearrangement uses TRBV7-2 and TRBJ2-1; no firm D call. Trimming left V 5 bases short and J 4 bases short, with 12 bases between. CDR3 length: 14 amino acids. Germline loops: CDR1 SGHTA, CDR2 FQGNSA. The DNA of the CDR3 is TGTGCCAGCAGCCCGGTAGGCGCTTACAATGAGCAGTTCTTC. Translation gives CASSPVGAYNEQFF.

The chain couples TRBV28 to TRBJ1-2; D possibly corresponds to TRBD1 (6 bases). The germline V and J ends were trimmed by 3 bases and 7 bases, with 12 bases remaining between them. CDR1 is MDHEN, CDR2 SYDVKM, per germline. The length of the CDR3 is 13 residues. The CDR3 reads CASSFLGGSGYTF. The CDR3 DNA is TGTGCCAGCAGTTTCTTGGGGGGCTCTGGCTACACCTTC.

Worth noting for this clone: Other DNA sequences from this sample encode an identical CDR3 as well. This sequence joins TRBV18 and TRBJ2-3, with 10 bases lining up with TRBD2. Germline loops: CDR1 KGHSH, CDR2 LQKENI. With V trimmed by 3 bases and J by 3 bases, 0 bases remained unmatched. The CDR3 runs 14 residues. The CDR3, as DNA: TGTGCCAGCTCACCGACTAGCGGGACAGATACGCAGTATTTT. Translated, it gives CASSPTSGTDTQYF.

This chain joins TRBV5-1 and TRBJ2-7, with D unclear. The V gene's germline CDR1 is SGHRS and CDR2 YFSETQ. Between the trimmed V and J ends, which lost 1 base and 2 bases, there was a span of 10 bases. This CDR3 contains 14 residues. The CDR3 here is CASSLYARAYEQYF. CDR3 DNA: TGCGCCAGCAGCTTGTATGCCCGAGCCTACGAGCAGTACTTC.

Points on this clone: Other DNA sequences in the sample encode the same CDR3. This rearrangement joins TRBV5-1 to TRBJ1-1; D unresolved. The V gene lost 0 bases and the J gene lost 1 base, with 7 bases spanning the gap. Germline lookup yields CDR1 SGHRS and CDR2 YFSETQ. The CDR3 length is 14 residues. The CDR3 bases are TGCGCCAGCAGCTTGGCCGGCGGGAACACTGAAGCTTTCTTT. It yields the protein CASSLAGGNTEAFF.

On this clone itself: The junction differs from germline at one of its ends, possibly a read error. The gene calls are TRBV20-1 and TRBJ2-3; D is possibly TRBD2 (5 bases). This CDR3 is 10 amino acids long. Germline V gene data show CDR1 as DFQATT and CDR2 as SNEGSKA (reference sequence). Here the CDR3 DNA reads TGCAGTGTTAGAGGGGATACGCAGTATTTT. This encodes CSVRGDTQYF.

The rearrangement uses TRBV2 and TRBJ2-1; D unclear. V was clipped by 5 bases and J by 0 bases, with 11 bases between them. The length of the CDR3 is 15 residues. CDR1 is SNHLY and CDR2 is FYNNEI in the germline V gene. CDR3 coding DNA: TGTGCCAGCAGTTTTAGGAGAAGCTCCTACAATGAGCAGTTCTTC. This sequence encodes CASSFRRSSYNEQFF.

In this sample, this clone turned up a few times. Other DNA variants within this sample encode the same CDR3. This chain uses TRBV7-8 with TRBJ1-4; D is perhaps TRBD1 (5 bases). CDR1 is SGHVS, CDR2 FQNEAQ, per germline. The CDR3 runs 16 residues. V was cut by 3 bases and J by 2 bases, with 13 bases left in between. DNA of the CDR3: TGTGCCAGCAGCTTTTTACCGGGACGGACTAATGAAAAACTGTTTTTT. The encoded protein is CASSFLPGRTNEKLFF.

The CDR3, as DNA: TGTGCCAGCAGTGGCGGACTAGCGGGGGGCGAGCAGTACTTC. Protein sequence: CASSGGLAGGEQYF. V and J are TRBV6-1 and TRBJ2-7; 14 positions agree with TRBD2. Trimming at V came to 4 bases and at J to 6 bases, leaving 2 bases not matched to a gene. The CDR3 runs to 14 residues. The germline V gene encodes CDR1 MNHNS and CDR2 SASEGT.

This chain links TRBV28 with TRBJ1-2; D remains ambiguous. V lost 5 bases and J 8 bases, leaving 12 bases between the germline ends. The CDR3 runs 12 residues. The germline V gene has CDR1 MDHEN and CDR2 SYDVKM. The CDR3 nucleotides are TGTGCCAGCAGTGAGGCGAGTATGGGCTACACCTTC. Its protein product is CASSEASMGYTF.

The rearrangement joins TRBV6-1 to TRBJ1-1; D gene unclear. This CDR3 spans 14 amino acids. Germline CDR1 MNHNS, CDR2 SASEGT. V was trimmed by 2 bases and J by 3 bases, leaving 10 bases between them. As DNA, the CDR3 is TGTGCCAGCAGTGAAAATGGGCAATACACTGAAGCTTTCTTT. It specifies CASSENGQYTEAFF.

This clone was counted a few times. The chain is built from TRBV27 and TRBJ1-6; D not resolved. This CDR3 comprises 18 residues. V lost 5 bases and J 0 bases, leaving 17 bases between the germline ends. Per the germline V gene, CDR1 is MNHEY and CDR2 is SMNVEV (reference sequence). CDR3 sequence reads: CASSPHDPGSSYNSPLHF. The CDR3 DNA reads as TGTGCCAGCAGTCCACATGACCCGGGTAGCTCCTATAATTCACCCCTCCACTTT.

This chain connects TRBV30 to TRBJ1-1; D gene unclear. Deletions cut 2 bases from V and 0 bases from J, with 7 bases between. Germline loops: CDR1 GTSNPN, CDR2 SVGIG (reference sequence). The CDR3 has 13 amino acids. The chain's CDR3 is CAWSQRVNTEAFF. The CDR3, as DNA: TGTGCCTGGAGTCAAAGGGTGAACACTGAAGCTTTCTTT. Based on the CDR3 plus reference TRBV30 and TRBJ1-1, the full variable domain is SQTIHQWPATLVQPVGSPLSLECTVEGTSNPNLYWYRQAAGRGLQLLFYSVGIGQISSEVPQNLSASRPQDRQFILSSKKLLLSDSGFYLCAWSQRVNTEAFFGQGTRLTVV.